Below are 27 T cell receptor beta chains sequenced from a single sample in a study of blood T cell repertoires in COVID-19. The method was immunoSEQ multiplex PCR; TCRdb's version includes in-frame clones alone and lacks a portion of them. The table lists roughly 250,000 clones, approximately 86% of them singletons. The sample taken for sequencing was PBMCs or T cells enriched from blood (not recorded which). Receptors were obtained from a woman in her 30s with acute COVID-19.

The genes are TRBV2 and TRBJ1-5, with D perhaps matching TRBD1 (5 bases). V shed 3 bases and J shed 3 bases, with 9 bases lying between them. Germline loops: CDR1 SNHLY, CDR2 FYNNEI. The CDR3 runs 14 residues. DNA for the CDR3: TGTGCCAGCAGTGAGGCGGGGCCCAATCAGCCCCAGCATTTT. Translation gives CASSEAGPNQPQHF.

This chain links TRBV18 with TRBJ2-7; 8 bases match TRBD2. Germline CDR1 KGHSH, CDR2 LQKENI. V lost 3 bases to trimming and J lost 5 bases; unmatched junction nucleotides: 12. CDR3 size: 16 residues. The CDR3 DNA reads as TGTGCCAGCTCACCCACCCGCAGCGGGAGTACCGACGAGCAGTACTTC. Its translation is CASSPTRSGSTDEQYF. Based on the CDR3 plus reference TRBV18 and TRBJ2-7, the full variable domain is NAGVMQNPRHLVRRRGQEARLRCSPMKGHSHVYWYRQLPEEGLKFMVYLQKENIIDESGMPKERFSAEFPKEGPSILRIQQVVRGDSAAYFCASSPTRSGSTDEQYFGPGTRLTVT.

The rearrangement links TRBV5-4 to TRBJ2-1; perhaps TRBD1 as D (5 bases). Trimming cost V 4 bases and J 6 bases, with 11 bases left between them. Germline V gives CDR1 SGHNT, CDR2 YYREEE (reference sequence). This CDR3 spans 13 amino acids. CDR3 sequence: CASSPQGPNEQFF. CDR3 coding DNA: TGTGCCAGCAGCCCCCAGGGTCCCAATGAGCAGTTCTTC.

The chain is built from TRBV7-9 and TRBJ2-7; 9 bases are a match to TRBD1. The CDR3 extends over 14 amino acids. The germline CDR1 and CDR2 sequences are SEHNR and FQNEAQ (reference sequence). V lost 3 bases, J lost 3 bases, and 3 bases stayed unmatched. The CDR3 region has the DNA TGTGCCAGCAGCTTGCCGGGACAGGGCTACGAGCAGTACTTC. It yields the protein CASSLPGQGYEQYF.

The chain has TRBV10-3 and TRBJ2-5; 12 nucleotides line up with TRBD2. CDR1 and CDR2 from the germline V gene are ENHRY and SYGVKD. V lost 6 bases and J lost 3; bases outside the gene matches: 5. This CDR3 is built from 15 residues. In DNA form, the CDR3 reads TGTGCCATCAGCTCTAGCGGGGGGGCCAAAGAGACCCAGTACTTC. Residues: CAISSSGGAKETQYF.

The chain combines TRBV30 with TRBJ1-5, with 7 bases identical to TRBD1. From germline, CDR1 is GTSNPN and CDR2 SVGIG (reference sequence). The CDR3 totals 14 residues. V trimming: 5 bases; J trimming: 2 bases; junction bases outside the gene matches: 6. The CDR3 here is CAWGRGLGNQPQHF. The CDR3 DNA is TGTGCCTGGGGTAGGGGGCTGGGCAATCAGCCCCAGCATTTT. Looking up the rest from reference TRBV30 and TRBJ1-5 gives the full variable domain: SQTIHQWPATLVQPVGSPLSLECTVEGTSNPNLYWYRQAAGRGLQLLFYSVGIGQISSEVPQNLSASRPQDRQFILSSKKLLLSDSGFYLCAWGRGLGNQPQHFGDGTRLSIL.

Only one count was recorded for this clone. V is TRBV7-2 and J is TRBJ1-5; the D is unclear. The CDR3 has 13 residues. From germline, CDR1 is SGHTA and CDR2 FQGNSA. The ends were cut back, 4 bases at V and 0 bases at J, with 4 bases in the middle. DNA for the CDR3: TGTGCCAGCAGCTACAGTAGCAATCAGCCCCAGCATTTT. Encoded protein: CASSYSSNQPQHF.

The chain links TRBV19 to TRBJ1-1; 10 bases map to TRBD1. The V segment lost 6 bases and the J segment 3 bases; nucleotides outside the gene matches: 7. Germline CDR1 is LNHDA and CDR2 is SQIVND (reference sequence). CDR3 length: 15 amino acids. CDR3 protein: CASRSRDRGDTEAFF. As DNA, the CDR3 is TGTGCCAGTAGGAGTAGGGACAGGGGTGACACTGAAGCTTTCTTT.

The chain employs TRBV2 and TRBJ2-5; 13 bases fit TRBD2. The CDR3 covers 15 residues. V lost 6 bases and J lost 4; bases outside the gene matches: 5. The germline CDR1 and CDR2 sequences are SNHLY and FYNNEI. CDR3 loop: CASRGLAGVGETQYF. CDR3 bases: TGTGCCAGCAGAGGACTAGCGGGGGTAGGAGAGACCCAGTACTTC.

The V and J genes are TRBV10-3 and TRBJ1-5; 9 bases line up with TRBD1. Trimming cost V 4 bases and J 0 bases; bases outside gene matches: 4. CDR1 and CDR2 from the germline V gene are ENHRY and SYGVKD. The CDR3 has 16 residues. CDR3: CAISGGTGYSNQPQHF. CDR3 nucleotides: TGTGCCATCAGTGGGGGGACAGGGTATAGCAATCAGCCCCAGCATTTT.

The chain is built from TRBV6-1 and TRBJ2-7; TRBD1 matches at 7 bases. Looked up from germline, CDR1 is MNHNS and CDR2 is SASEGT. This CDR3 region has 13 residues. The trim removed 6 bases at V and 6 bases at J, leaving 8 bases unmatched. The CDR3 is CASSLGTAGEQYF. Here the CDR3 DNA reads TGTGCCAGCAGCCTAGGGACAGCAGGCGAGCAGTACTTC.

The chain joins TRBV7-6 to TRBJ2-7; TRBD1 is a possible D gene (6 bases). The CDR3 is 14 amino acids. Germline CDR1 reads SGHVS; CDR2 reads FNYEAQ. V was clipped by 1 base and J by 1 base, with 8 bases between them. CDR3 amino acids: CASSLGTGSYEQYF. The CDR3, as DNA: TGTGCCAGCAGCTTAGGCACAGGGTCCTACGAGCAGTACTTC.

The chain recombines TRBV5-1 with TRBJ2-2; D remains ambiguous. The V end was cut by 6 bases, the J end by 0 bases, with 12 bases between. The germline V gene has CDR1 SGHRS and CDR2 YFSETQ. The CDR3 contains 15 residues. The DNA of the CDR3 is TGCGCCAGCACCGGTGACACGACGAACACCGGGGAGCTGTTTTTT. Translated: CASTGDTTNTGELFF.

This chain links TRBV7-9 with TRBJ2-1; D perhaps matches TRBD2 (7 bases). Trimming took 5 bases from V and 6 from J, leaving 11 bases between them. Germline assignment: CDR1 SEHNR and CDR2 FQNEAQ (reference sequence). This CDR3 is 13 amino acids long. The CDR3 DNA is TGTGCCAGCAGCCAAGGGGGGGGCAATGAGCAGTTCTTC. Protein sequence: CASSQGGGNEQFF.

This sequence joins TRBV7-9 and TRBJ2-2; 9 nucleotides line up with TRBD1. The V segment lost 2 bases and the J segment 7 bases; nucleotides outside the gene matches: 2. Looked up from germline, CDR1 is SEHNR and CDR2 is FQNEAQ (reference sequence). The CDR3 sequence is 14 residues long. The CDR3 loop is CASSLNRGLGELFF. Written as DNA, the CDR3 is TGTGCCAGCAGCTTAAACAGGGGGCTCGGGGAGCTGTTTTTT.

J is TRBJ1-1 and V is TRBV12-3 or TRBV12-4; tentatively, D is TRBD1 (6 bases). The ends were cut back, 7 bases at V and 8 bases at J, with 17 bases in the middle. The CDR3 length is 13 residues. CDR3 in DNA: TGTGCCAGCAATAGGGGGGGCAGGGGAGAAGCTTTCTTT. It is translated as CASNRGGRGEAFF.

This sequence joins TRBV12-3 or TRBV12-4 and TRBJ2-1; 8 nucleotides align to TRBD1. Unmatched junction bases numbered 3, after V lost 2 bases and J lost 12 bases. The CDR3 is made up of 12 amino acids. The chain's CDR3 is CASSLSGQGQFF. The CDR3, as DNA: TGTGCCAGCAGTTTATCCGGACAGGGGCAGTTCTTC.

This clone was observed once. The chain uses TRBV28 and TRBJ1-5, with no clear D. Germline-derived CDR1 and CDR2 are MDHEN and SYDVKM. Trimming left V 2 bases short and J 4 bases short, with 3 bases between. CDR3 size: 12 residues. The CDR3 coding sequence is TGTGCCAGCAGTTTACTGAATCAGCCCCAGCATTTT. Translated: CASSLLNQPQHF.

The V and J genes are TRBV6-2 or TRBV6-3 and TRBJ2-7, with 7 bases fitting TRBD2. The ends lost 0 bases at V and 1 base at J; junction bases unmatched: 3. This CDR3 spans 15 amino acids. Germline CDR1 reads MNHEY; CDR2 reads SVGEGT. The CDR3 DNA reads as TGTGCCAGCAGTTACTCGCGGGAGTCTTCCTACGAGCAGTACTTC. Protein sequence: CASSYSRESSYEQYF.

This clone was detected only a few times. This chain connects TRBV16 to TRBJ1-6; the D gene is possibly TRBD1 (6 bases). Germline V gene data show CDR1 as KGHSY and CDR2 as FQNENV. V shed 4 bases and J shed 3 bases, with 16 bases lying between them. The CDR3 sequence is 17 residues long. CDR3 sequence (DNA): TGTGCCAGCAGCCGAACGGCCCAGGACAGCTATAATTCACCCCTCCACTTT. Translated, it gives CASSRTAQDSYNSPLHF.

The V call is TRBV28, the J call TRBJ2-3; no clear D. The CDR3 loop spans 13 amino acids. The germline V and J ends were trimmed by 7 bases and 4 bases, with 12 bases remaining between them. The germline CDR1 and CDR2 sequences are MDHEN and SYDVKM. CDR3 region: CASNSPPPDTQYF. In DNA form, the CDR3 reads TGTGCCAGCAACTCCCCCCCGCCAGATACGCAGTATTTT.

This clone came up many times. The chain joins TRBV7-9 to TRBJ2-6; tentative D call: TRBD1 (6 bases). This CDR3 has 18 amino acids. V shed 6 bases and J shed 2 bases, with 20 bases lying between them. The germline gives CDR1 SEHNR, CDR2 FQNEAQ (reference sequence). The DNA of the CDR3 is TGTGCCAGCAGTAGTACTCGTCAGGGGTTGGCTGGGGCCAACGTCCTGACTTTC. Its protein is CASSSTRQGLAGANVLTF.

The chain couples TRBV5-4 to TRBJ2-7, with D possibly matching TRBD2 (6 bases). Trimming shortened V by 4 bases and J by 2 bases, and 13 bases separated the two germline ends. The CDR3 totals 14 residues. Germline CDR1 reads SGHNT; CDR2 reads YYREEE (reference sequence). CDR3 in DNA: TGTGCCAGCAGCAGGGGACTGGAAGCCTACGAGCAGTACTTC. Translating gives CASSRGLEAYEQYF.

This chain joins TRBV19 and TRBJ1-5; 10 bases fit TRBD1. The CDR3 is made up of 14 amino acids. Germline assignment: CDR1 LNHDA and CDR2 SQIVND (reference sequence). The V gene end was trimmed by 5 bases and the J gene end by 6 bases; junction bases not matched to a gene: 4. CDR3 DNA: TGTGCCAGTAGTTCGACAGGGGGCGTTCAGCCCCAGCATTTT. Protein: CASSSTGGVQPQHF.

This rearrangement joins TRBV2 to TRBJ1-5, with 9 positions matching TRBD1. V lost 6 bases, J lost 1 base, and 4 bases stayed unmatched. The CDR3 is 15 amino acids. The germline gives CDR1 SNHLY, CDR2 FYNNEI. CDR3 in DNA: TGTGCCAGCAGGGGACAGGGAGCCAGCAATCAGCCCCAGCATTTT. Encoded protein: CASRGQGASNQPQHF.

This chain joins TRBV6-2 or TRBV6-3 and TRBJ1-2, with 7 bases aligning to TRBD1. Per the germline V gene, CDR1 is MNHEY and CDR2 is SVGEGT. The CDR3 covers 14 residues. V shed 4 bases, J shed 2 bases, and the junction held 4 bases outside the gene matches. The CDR3 spells CASSWSGQNYGYTF. For the CDR3, the DNA is TGTGCCAGCAGTTGGTCGGGACAGAACTATGGCTACACCTTC.

The gene calls are TRBV9 and TRBJ2-5; possibly TRBD1 for D (6 bases). The V gene's germline CDR1 is SGDLS and CDR2 YYNGEE. Trimming took off 0 bases at V and 4 bases at J, with 10 bases between the two ends. This CDR3 comprises 14 residues. In DNA, the CDR3 is TGTGCCAGCAGCGTAGAGGGGGAAGGAGAGACCCAGTACTTC. Protein: CASSVEGEGETQYF.